Detailed here is one TCR beta chain. The people who gave samples were healthy Caucasians from Russia, aged roughly 6 to 100. The data belong to a study of blood T cells in healthy people across ages. Across the study: The template switching approach captured approximately one barcoded beta molecule for every two T cells.

Germline V lookup: CDR1 DFQATT, CDR2 SNEGSKA (reference sequence). The germline V and J ends were trimmed by 5 bases and 0 bases, with 16 bases remaining between them. This CDR3 is 15 amino acids long. A second PCR of about 7 to 12 cycles used a sample-barcoded 5' primer and a J-beta primer mix. Every individual sample yielded 2.5 million or more paired-end reads (each containing CDR3). MiXCR was run by TCRdb on the 5' RACE reads, yielding one entry per CDR3 protein. Here the sample spans approximately 900,000 distinct CDR3 sequences, 25% to 30% being singletons. The same specimen was also included in a second study, on T cells of mothers and their children. That source notes: Sequencing got over 9 million TCR beta CDR3 reads from each mother and approximately 3 million from each child.

This receptor was identified in a woman in her 40s in good health. The rearrangement links TRBV20-1 to TRBJ1-1; D might be TRBD1 (5 bases). Sequenced: blood. The CDR3 DNA is TGCAGTGCTTCCCAGGGCGGGGGGTTGAACACTGAAGCTTTCTTT. It specifies CSASQGGGLNTEAFF.